This T cell receptor beta chain comes out of a study of response to subunit inactivated influenza vaccine. General study results and limits: The authors suggested that every seasonal influenza vaccination recruits few new T cells.

Of note for this clonotype: Its antigen is as yet unknown.

One entry per CDR3 protein results from TCRdb running MiXCR on the RT-PCR reads. Of over 400,000 distinct CDR3 sequences in the sample, 9.5% to 12% were seen once. With V trimmed by 4 bases and J by 4 bases, 9 bases remained unmatched. This CDR3 has 15 amino acids. The receptor's source is a man between 45 and 60 years old who received an inactivated influenza vaccine. This specimen consisted of PBMCs from blood, obtained 40 to 50 days after vaccination. The rearrangement uses TRBV12-3 or TRBV12-4 and TRBJ2-7; 8 bases match TRBD2. CDR3 region: CASSSGPGGGYEQYF. In nucleotides, the CDR3 is TGTGCCAGCAGTTCCGGGCCGGGAGGGGGATACGAGCAGTACTTC.